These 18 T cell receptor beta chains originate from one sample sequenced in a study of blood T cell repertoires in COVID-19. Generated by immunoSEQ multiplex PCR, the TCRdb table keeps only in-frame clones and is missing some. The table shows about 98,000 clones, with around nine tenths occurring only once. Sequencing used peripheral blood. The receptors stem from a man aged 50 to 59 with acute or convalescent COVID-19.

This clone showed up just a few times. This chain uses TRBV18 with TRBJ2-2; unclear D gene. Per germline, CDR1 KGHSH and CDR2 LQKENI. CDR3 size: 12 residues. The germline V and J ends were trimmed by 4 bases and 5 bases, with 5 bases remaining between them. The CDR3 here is CASSRETGELFF. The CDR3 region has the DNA TGTGCCAGCTCACGAGAAACCGGGGAGCTGTTTTTT.

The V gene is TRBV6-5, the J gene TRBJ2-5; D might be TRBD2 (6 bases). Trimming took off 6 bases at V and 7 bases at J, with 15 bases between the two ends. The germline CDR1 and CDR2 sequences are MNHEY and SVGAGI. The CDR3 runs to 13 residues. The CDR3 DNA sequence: TGTGCCAGCAGACCCGGGGCCGGGGGGACCCAGTACTTC. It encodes CASRPGAGGTQYF.

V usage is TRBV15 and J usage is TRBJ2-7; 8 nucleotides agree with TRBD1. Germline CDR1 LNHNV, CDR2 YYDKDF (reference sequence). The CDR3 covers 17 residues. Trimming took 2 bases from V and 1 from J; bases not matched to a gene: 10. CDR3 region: CATSRPTGQGNSYEQYF. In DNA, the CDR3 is TGTGCCACCAGCAGACCCACCGGACAGGGAAATTCCTACGAGCAGTACTTC.

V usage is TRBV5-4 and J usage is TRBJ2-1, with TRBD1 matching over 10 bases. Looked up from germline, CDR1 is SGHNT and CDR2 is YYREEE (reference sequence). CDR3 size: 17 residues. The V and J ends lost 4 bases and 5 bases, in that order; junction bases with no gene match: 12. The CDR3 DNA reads TGTGCCAGCAGCAGGGGGGGGCCGGGACAGGGGAACAATGAGCAGTTCTTC. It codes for CASSRGGPGQGNNEQFF.

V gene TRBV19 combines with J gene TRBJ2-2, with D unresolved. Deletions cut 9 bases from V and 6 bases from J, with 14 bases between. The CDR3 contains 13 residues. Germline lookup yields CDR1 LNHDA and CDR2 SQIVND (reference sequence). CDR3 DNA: TGTGCCAGCACCAACTCAATGGCCGGGGAGCTGTTTTTT. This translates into CASTNSMAGELFF. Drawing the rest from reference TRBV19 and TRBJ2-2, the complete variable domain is DGGITQSPKYLFRKEGQNVTLSCEQNLNHDAMYWYRQDPGQGLRLIYYSQIVNDFQKGDIAEGYSVSREKKESFPLTVTSAQKNPTAFYLCASTNSMAGELFFGEGSRLTVL.

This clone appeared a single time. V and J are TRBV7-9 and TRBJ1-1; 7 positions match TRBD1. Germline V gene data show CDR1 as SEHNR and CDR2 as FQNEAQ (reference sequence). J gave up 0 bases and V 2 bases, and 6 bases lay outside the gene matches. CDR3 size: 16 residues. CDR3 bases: TGTGCCAGCAGCTTATATCCGGGACAGATGAACACTGAAGCTTTCTTT. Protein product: CASSLYPGQMNTEAFF.

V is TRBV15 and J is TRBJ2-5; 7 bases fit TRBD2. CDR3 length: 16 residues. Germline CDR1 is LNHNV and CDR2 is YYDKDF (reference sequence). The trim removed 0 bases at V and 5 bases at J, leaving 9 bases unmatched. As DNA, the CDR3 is TGTGCCACCAGCAGAGATTGGACTAGTATTAGGGAGACCCAGTACTTC. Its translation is CATSRDWTSIRETQYF.

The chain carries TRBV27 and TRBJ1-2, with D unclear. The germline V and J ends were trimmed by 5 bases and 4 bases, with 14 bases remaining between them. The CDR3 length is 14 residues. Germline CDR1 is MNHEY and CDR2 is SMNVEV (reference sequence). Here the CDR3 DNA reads TGTGCCAGCAGTCCCAGGACGGAGGCCTATGGCTACACCTTC. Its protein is CASSPRTEAYGYTF.

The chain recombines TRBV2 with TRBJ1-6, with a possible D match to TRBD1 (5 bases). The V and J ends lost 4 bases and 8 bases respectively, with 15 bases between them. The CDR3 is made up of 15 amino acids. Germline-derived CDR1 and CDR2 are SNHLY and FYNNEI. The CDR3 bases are TGTGCCAGCAGTGCGGCCCAGGGAAGATATTCACCCCTCCACTTT. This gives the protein CASSAAQGRYSPLHF.

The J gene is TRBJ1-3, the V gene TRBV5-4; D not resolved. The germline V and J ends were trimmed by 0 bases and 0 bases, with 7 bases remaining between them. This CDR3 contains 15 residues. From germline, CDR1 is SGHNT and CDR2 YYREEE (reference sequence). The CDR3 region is CASSLDLSSGNTIYF. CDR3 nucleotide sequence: TGTGCCAGCAGCTTGGATCTGAGCTCTGGAAACACCATATATTTT.

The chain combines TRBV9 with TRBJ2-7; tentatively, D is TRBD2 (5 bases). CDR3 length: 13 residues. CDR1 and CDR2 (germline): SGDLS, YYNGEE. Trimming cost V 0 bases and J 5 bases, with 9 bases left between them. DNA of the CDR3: TGTGCCAGCAGCGTAGGGCCGGGGAACGAGCAGTACTTC. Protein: CASSVGPGNEQYF.

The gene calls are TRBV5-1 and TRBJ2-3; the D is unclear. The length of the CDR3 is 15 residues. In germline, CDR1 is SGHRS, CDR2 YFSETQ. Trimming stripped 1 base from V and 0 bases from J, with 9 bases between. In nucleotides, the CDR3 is TGCGCCAGCAGCTTGCAACTACTCAGCACAGATACGCAGTATTTT. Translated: CASSLQLLSTDTQYF.

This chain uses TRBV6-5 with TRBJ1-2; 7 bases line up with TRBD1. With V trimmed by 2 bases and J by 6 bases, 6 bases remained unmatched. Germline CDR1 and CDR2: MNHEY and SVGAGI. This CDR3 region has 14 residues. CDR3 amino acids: CASSYKGQADGYTF. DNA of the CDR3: TGTGCCAGCAGTTACAAAGGACAGGCGGATGGCTACACCTTC.

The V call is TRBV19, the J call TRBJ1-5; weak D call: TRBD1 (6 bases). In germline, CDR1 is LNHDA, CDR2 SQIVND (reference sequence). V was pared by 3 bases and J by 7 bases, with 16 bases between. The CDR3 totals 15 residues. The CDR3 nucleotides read TGTGCCAGTAGTATCCCACAGGGTTTGGGGCAGCCCCAGCATTTT. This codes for CASSIPQGLGQPQHF.

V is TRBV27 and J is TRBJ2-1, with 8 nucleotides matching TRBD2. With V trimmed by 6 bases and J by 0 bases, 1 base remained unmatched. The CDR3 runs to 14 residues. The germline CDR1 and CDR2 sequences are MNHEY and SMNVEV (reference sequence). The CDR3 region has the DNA TGTGCCAGCAGAAGCGGGAGCTCCTACAATGAGCAGTTCTTC. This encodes CASRSGSSYNEQFF.

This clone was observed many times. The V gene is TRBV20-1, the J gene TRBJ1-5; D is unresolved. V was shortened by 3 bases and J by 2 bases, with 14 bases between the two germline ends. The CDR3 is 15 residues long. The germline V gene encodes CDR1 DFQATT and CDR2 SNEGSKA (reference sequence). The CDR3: CSASRGLGGNQPQHF. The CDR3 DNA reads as TGCAGTGCTAGTCGAGGTCTCGGTGGCAATCAGCCCCAGCATTTT.

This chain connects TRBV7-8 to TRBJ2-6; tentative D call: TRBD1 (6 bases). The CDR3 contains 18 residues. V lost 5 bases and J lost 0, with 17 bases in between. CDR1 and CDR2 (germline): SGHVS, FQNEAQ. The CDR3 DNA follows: TGTGCCAGCAGCCCCGACAGGTTGTCTCGCTCTGGGGCCAACGTCCTGACTTTC. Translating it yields CASSPDRLSRSGANVLTF.

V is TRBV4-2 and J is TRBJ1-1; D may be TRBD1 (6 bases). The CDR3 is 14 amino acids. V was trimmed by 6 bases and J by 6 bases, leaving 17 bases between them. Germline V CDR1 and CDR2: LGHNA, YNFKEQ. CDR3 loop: CASSKGELEAEAFF. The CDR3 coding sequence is TGTGCCAGCAGTAAGGGGGAGCTCGAGGCTGAAGCTTTCTTT.